This T cell receptor (beta chain) was sequenced in a study of T cell repertoires in aging, cancer and after chemotherapy. Peripheral blood genomic DNA, not sorted cells or RNA, was the template. TRB rearrangements spanning V, D and J were amplified using mixed TRB-A/B primers. MiXCR, run by TCRdb on the multiplex PCR reads, gives a single entry per CDR3 protein. The sample shows about 5,600 distinct CDR3 sequences, roughly 40% of them seen only once. Trimming cost V 6 bases and J 5 bases; bases outside gene matches: 10. Germline V gene lookup returns CDR1 MNHEY and CDR2 SMNVEV (reference sequence). The CDR3 runs to 16 residues.

Specimen: blood. The chain joins TRBV27 to TRBJ1-6; 7 bases match TRBD1. The TCR sequence derives from a human donor with a blood cancer. CDR3 nucleotide sequence: TGTGCCAGCAGCCGGGGGACAGTCCGAGATAATTCACCCCTCCACTTT. Translation: CASSRGTVRDNSPLHF.